The 26 T cell receptor beta chains presented below share a single source sample, sequenced in a study of blood T cell repertoires in COVID-19. The method was immunoSEQ multiplex PCR; TCRdb's version includes in-frame clones alone and lacks a portion of them. The data contain roughly 200,000 clones, about 91% of them singletons. The sequencing sample was made of PBMCs or T cells enriched from blood (not recorded which). Receptors were obtained from a middle-aged woman with acute COVID-19.

The V and J genes are TRBV18 and TRBJ1-3; 8 positions agree with TRBD1. CDR1 and CDR2 (germline): KGHSH, LQKENI. With V trimmed by 3 bases and J by 6 bases, 7 bases remained unmatched. This CDR3 contains 15 residues. The CDR3 DNA is TGTGCCAGCTCACCCCGGCAGGGGGCAGAAAACACCATATATTTT. It specifies CASSPRQGAENTIYF.

The J gene is TRBJ2-7, the V gene TRBV19; 8 bases match TRBD2. Trimming cost V 1 base and J 4 bases; bases outside gene matches: 6. The CDR3 runs to 15 residues. The germline gives CDR1 LNHDA, CDR2 SQIVND (reference sequence). CDR3 loop: CASSIVAGGRYEQYF. The CDR3 nucleotides read TGTGCCAGTAGTATAGTTGCGGGGGGCCGGTACGAGCAGTACTTC.

The chain recombines TRBV5-1 with TRBJ2-1; 9 positions match TRBD1. With 4 bases clipped from V and 1 base from J, the junction kept 3 bases outside the gene matches. Germline V CDR1 and CDR2: SGHRS, YFSETQ. The CDR3 is made up of 15 amino acids. The CDR3 reads CASSAGQGSYNEQFF. In nucleotides, the CDR3 is TGCGCCAGCAGCGCGGGACAGGGATCCTACAATGAGCAGTTCTTC.

Notes on this clone: Other DNA sequences in the sample encode the same CDR3. The rearrangement links TRBV10-3 to TRBJ1-6, with 8 nucleotides matching TRBD1. The V segment lost 6 bases and the J segment 7 bases; nucleotides outside the gene matches: 2. This CDR3 is built from 13 residues. The germline gives CDR1 ENHRY, CDR2 SYGVKD. The DNA for the CDR3 is TGTGCCATCAGGGACAGGGCGAATTCACCCCTCCACTTT. Translation: CAIRDRANSPLHF.

There are a few counts of this clone. This chain links TRBV6-2 or TRBV6-3 with TRBJ2-5, with 10 bases identical to TRBD2. CDR3 length: 14 amino acids. J lost 5 bases, V lost 6 bases, and 6 bases had no gene match. Per germline, CDR1 MNHEY and CDR2 SVGEGT. CDR3 residues: CASSLAGVGETQYF. The DNA for the CDR3 is TGTGCCAGCAGCCTAGCGGGAGTAGGGGAGACCCAGTACTTC.

The gene calls are TRBV7-9 and TRBJ1-4; 8 nucleotides agree with TRBD1. Trimming took 5 bases from V and 6 from J; bases not matched to a gene: 8. The CDR3 consists of 15 residues. Germline V gives CDR1 SEHNR, CDR2 FQNEAQ (reference sequence). CDR3 in DNA: TGTGCCAGCAGCCGCGACAGGGGCTGGGATGAAAAACTGTTTTTT. Translating it yields CASSRDRGWDEKLFF. Variable domain in full (rest from reference TRBV7-9 and TRBJ1-4): DTGVSQNPRHKITKRGQNVTFRCDPISEHNRLYWYRQTLGQGPEFLTYFQNEAQLEKSRLLSDRFSAERPKGSFSTLEIQRTEQGDSAMYLCASSRDRGWDEKLFFGSGTQLSVL.

The chain carries TRBV5-1 and TRBJ2-1; 10 bases match TRBD1. CDR1 is SGHRS, CDR2 YFSETQ, per germline. Trimming removed 2 bases from V and 3 bases from J; junction bases left unmatched: 2. This CDR3 region has 15 residues. CDR3 region: CASSFRDRGYNEQFF. In DNA, the CDR3 is TGCGCCAGCAGCTTCCGGGACAGGGGCTACAATGAGCAGTTCTTC.

The genes are TRBV7-2 and TRBJ1-3; 7 positions agree with TRBD1. The V segment lost 1 base and the J segment 0 bases; nucleotides outside the gene matches: 3. The CDR3 is made up of 16 amino acids. The germline gives CDR1 SGHTA, CDR2 FQGNSA. CDR3 residues: CASSLEGASSGNTIYF. Here the CDR3 DNA reads TGTGCCAGCAGCTTAGAGGGGGCCAGCTCTGGAAACACCATATATTTT.

J is TRBJ2-7 and V is TRBV4-2; 8 bases match TRBD2. CDR3 length: 14 amino acids. Germline trimming cut 3 bases from V and 5 bases from J; bases unmatched to any gene: 6. From germline, CDR1 is LGHNA and CDR2 YNFKEQ. This chain's CDR3 is CASSQPGTSDEQYF. CDR3 nucleotide sequence: TGTGCCAGCAGCCAGCCCGGGACTAGTGACGAGCAGTACTTC.

This rearrangement joins TRBV24-1 to TRBJ2-5, with 8 bases fitting TRBD2. CDR3 length: 15 residues. Germline CDR1 and CDR2: KGHDR and SFDVKD. Trimming at V came to 3 bases and at J to 1 base, leaving 3 bases not matched to a gene. The CDR3 nucleotides read TGTGCCACCAGTGATGCGGGGGGCCCCCAAGAGACCCAGTACTTC. Protein: CATSDAGGPQETQYF.

This clone was seen more than once but under ten times. This chain connects TRBV7-2 to TRBJ2-1; TRBD1 might be the D (6 bases). V was pared by 9 bases and J by 12 bases, with 15 bases between. Germline values: CDR1 SGHTA, CDR2 FQGNSA. The CDR3 extends over 11 amino acids. CDR3 residues: CASSSRGWQFF. The CDR3 DNA sequence: TGTGCCAGTTCTAGCAGGGGTTGGCAGTTCTTC.

Only a few counts were recorded for this clone. This rearrangement joins TRBV5-6 to TRBJ2-1, with TRBD2 matching over 11 bases. The CDR3 is 17 amino acids. In germline, CDR1 is SGHDT, CDR2 YYEEEE. Trimming removed 0 bases from V and 9 bases from J; junction bases left unmatched: 11. For the CDR3, the DNA is TGTGCCAGCAGCTTGGTTGCATCTACTAGCGGGAGCGGTGAGCAGTTCTTC. It yields the protein CASSLVASTSGSGEQFF.

The chain joins TRBV4-1 to TRBJ1-1; possible D gene TRBD1, 6 bases. This CDR3 region has 13 residues. Germline CDR1 and CDR2: MGHRA and YSYEKL. Deletions cut 1 base from V and 7 bases from J, with 10 bases between. The CDR3 is CASSQGVRGEAFF. The DNA for the CDR3 is TGCGCCAGCAGCCAAGGAGTCAGGGGTGAAGCTTTCTTT.

This sequence joins TRBV7-9 and TRBJ2-2, with D uncertain. V lost 2 bases to trimming and J lost 1 base, with 5 bases between them. The CDR3 consists of 14 residues. The germline gives CDR1 SEHNR, CDR2 FQNEAQ (reference sequence). CDR3 loop: CASSLRENTGELFF. The CDR3 DNA reads TGTGCCAGCAGCTTAAGAGAGAACACCGGGGAGCTGTTTTTT.

This rearrangement joins TRBV5-1 to TRBJ2-7; possible D gene TRBD1, 5 bases. This CDR3 spans 13 amino acids. The germline V and J ends were trimmed by 1 base and 7 bases, with 12 bases remaining between them. CDR1 and CDR2 (germline): SGHRS, YFSETQ. CDR3 residues: CASSLTSHREQYF. CDR3 nucleotide sequence: TGCGCCAGCAGCTTGACATCGCACAGGGAGCAGTACTTC.

The J gene is TRBJ2-7, the V gene TRBV30, with 7 bases that match TRBD1. With 6 bases clipped from V and 0 bases from J, the junction kept 5 bases outside the gene matches. Germline-derived CDR1 and CDR2 are GTSNPN and SVGIG (reference sequence). The CDR3 consists of 13 residues. This CDR3 is CACNRGPSYEQYF. The CDR3 DNA follows: TGTGCCTGCAACAGGGGACCCTCCTACGAGCAGTACTTC. Together with reference TRBV30 and TRBJ2-7, the CDR3 gives the full variable domain: SQTIHQWPATLVQPVGSPLSLECTVEGTSNPNLYWYRQAAGRGLQLLFYSVGIGQISSEVPQNLSASRPQDRQFILSSKKLLLSDSGFYLCACNRGPSYEQYFGPGTRLTVT.

This clone was observed once. CDR3 sequence reads: CASTPFGTGRDTEAFF. DNA for the CDR3: TGTGCCAGCACCCCGTTCGGGACAGGGAGGGACACTGAAGCTTTCTTT. The chain combines TRBV27 with TRBJ1-1; 9 positions match TRBD1. Germline loops: CDR1 MNHEY, CDR2 SMNVEV (reference sequence). The CDR3 is 16 residues long. V lost 7 bases to trimming and J lost 3 bases; unmatched junction nucleotides: 12.

The V gene is TRBV7-2, the J gene TRBJ2-5; 12 positions match TRBD2. Losses at the gene ends were 8 bases for V and 5 bases for J; bases not matched to a gene: 9. The CDR3 is made up of 15 amino acids. Germline-derived CDR1 and CDR2 are SGHTA and FQGNSA. The CDR3: CASRASGGGIETQYF. In nucleotides, the CDR3 is TGTGCCAGCCGGGCTAGCGGGGGGGGGATCGAGACCCAGTACTTC.

The chain combines TRBV6-5 with TRBJ2-7; D possibly corresponds to TRBD1 (5 bases). Germline values: CDR1 MNHEY, CDR2 SVGAGI. The CDR3 is made up of 11 amino acids. V was cut by 7 bases and J by 6 bases, with 10 bases left in between. The CDR3 protein is CASTRGGEQYF. In nucleotides, the CDR3 is TGTGCCAGCACTAGGGGCGGCGAGCAGTACTTC.

The chain carries TRBV6-5 and TRBJ1-2, with 9 bases matching TRBD1. The CDR3 is 15 amino acids. The germline V gene encodes CDR1 MNHEY and CDR2 SVGAGI. J lost 3 bases, V lost 5 bases, and 7 bases had no gene match. As DNA, the CDR3 is TGTGCCAGCAGTCCGAACAGGGGGCTATACTATGGCTACACCTTC. Its protein product is CASSPNRGLYYGYTF.

This clone has just one count. The J gene is TRBJ2-7, the V gene TRBV5-5; 8 nucleotides agree with TRBD1. CDR1 is SGHKS and CDR2 is YYEKEE in the germline V gene (reference sequence). The CDR3 runs 15 residues. V shed 5 bases and J 2 bases; nucleotides not matched to a gene: 9. The CDR3 DNA sequence: TGTGCCAGCAGGCTGGCAGGGGGCGGGGCCTACGAGCAGTACTTC. Residues: CASRLAGGGAYEQYF.

The rearrangement joins TRBV12-5 to TRBJ2-7; D possibly corresponds to TRBD2 (5 bases). Trimming removed 2 bases from V and 2 bases from J, with 10 bases in between. There are 14 residues in the CDR3. The germline V gene has CDR1 LGHNT and CDR2 FRNRAP. This CDR3 reads CASGLRPGTYEQYF. CDR3 coding DNA: TGTGCTAGTGGTTTGCGTCCGGGAACCTACGAGCAGTACTTC.

The chain has TRBV3-1 (or the pseudogene TRBV3-2) and TRBJ2-7; TRBD1 agrees at 8 bases. Germline CDR1 LGHDT, CDR2 YNNKEL (reference sequence). This CDR3 is 15 amino acids long. Trimming took 4 bases from V and 2 from J; bases not matched to a gene: 7. This CDR3 reads CASSPETGVTYEQYF. For the CDR3, the DNA is TGTGCCAGCAGCCCTGAGACAGGGGTAACCTACGAGCAGTACTTC.

V gene TRBV5-5 combines with J gene TRBJ2-7; 11 positions agree with TRBD2. The ends lost 1 base at V and 4 bases at J; junction bases unmatched: 4. Germline V gives CDR1 SGHKS, CDR2 YYEKEE (reference sequence). This CDR3 is 15 amino acids long. The CDR3 region has the DNA TGTGCCAGCAGCTTGAATAGCGGGGGGGCGTACGAGCAGTACTTC. Its translation: CASSLNSGGAYEQYF.

The rearrangement uses TRBV4-2 and TRBJ2-1, with TRBD2 identical over 9 bases. The germline V gene encodes CDR1 LGHNA and CDR2 YNFKEQ. The CDR3 runs 15 residues. V lost 1 base and J lost 8; bases outside the gene matches: 6. CDR3 sequence reads: CASSQGWREGDEQFF. In DNA, the CDR3 is TGTGCCAGCAGCCAAGGGTGGCGGGAGGGCGATGAGCAGTTCTTC.

The rearrangement links TRBV12-3 or TRBV12-4 to TRBJ2-1, with D tentatively TRBD2 (6 bases). The CDR3 has 12 amino acids. V gave up 5 bases and J gave up 8 bases, with 10 bases separating them. The CDR3 reads CASSPRLDEQFF. In DNA form, the CDR3 reads TGTGCCAGCAGTCCGCGACTAGATGAGCAGTTCTTC.